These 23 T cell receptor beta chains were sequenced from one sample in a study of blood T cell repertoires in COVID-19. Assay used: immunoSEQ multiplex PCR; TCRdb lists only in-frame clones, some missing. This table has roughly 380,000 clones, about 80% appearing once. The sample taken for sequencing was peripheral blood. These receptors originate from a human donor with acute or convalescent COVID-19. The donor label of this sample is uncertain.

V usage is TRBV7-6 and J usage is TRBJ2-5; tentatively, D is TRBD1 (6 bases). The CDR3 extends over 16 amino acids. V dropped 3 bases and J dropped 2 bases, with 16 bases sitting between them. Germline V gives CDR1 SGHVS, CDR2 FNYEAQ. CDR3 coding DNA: TGTGCCAGCAGCTTCCTTCCCGGGACACCTCAAGAGACCCAGTACTTC. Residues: CASSFLPGTPQETQYF.

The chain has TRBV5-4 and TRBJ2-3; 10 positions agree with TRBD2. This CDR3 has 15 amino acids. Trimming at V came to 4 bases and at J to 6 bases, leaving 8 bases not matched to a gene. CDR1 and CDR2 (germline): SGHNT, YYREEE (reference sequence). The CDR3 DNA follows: TGTGCCAGCAGCCCCGGGACTAGCGTCGGCGATACGCAGTATTTT. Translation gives CASSPGTSVGDTQYF. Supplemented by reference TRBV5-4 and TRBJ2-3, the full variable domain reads ETGVTQSPTHLIKTRGQQVTLRCSSQSGHNTVSWYQQALGQGPQFIFQYYREEENGRGNFPPRFSGLQFPNYSSELNVNALELDDSALYLCASSPGTSVGDTQYFGPGTRLTVL.

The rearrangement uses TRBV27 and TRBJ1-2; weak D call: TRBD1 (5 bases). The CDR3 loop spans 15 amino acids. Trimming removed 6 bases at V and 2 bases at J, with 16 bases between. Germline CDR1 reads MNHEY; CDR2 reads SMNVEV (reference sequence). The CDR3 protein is CASRPSGRVNYGYTF. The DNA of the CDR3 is TGTGCCAGCAGACCCTCGGGCAGGGTGAACTATGGCTACACCTTC.

The CDR3 sequence is CASSLGGVETQYF. CDR3 nucleotides: TGTGCCAGCAGTTTAGGGGGGGTGGAGACCCAGTACTTC. The chain uses TRBV12-3 or TRBV12-4 and TRBJ2-5; weak D call: TRBD2 (6 bases). CDR3 length equals 13 residues. Deletions cut 1 base from V and 5 bases from J, with 8 bases between.

Written as DNA, the CDR3 is TGTGCCAGCTCACCAGCGGGTCAGAGATATCAGCCCCAGCATTTT. The encoded protein is CASSPAGQRYQPQHF. The V and J genes are TRBV18 and TRBJ1-5; D gene ambiguous. V was pared by 2 bases and J by 5 bases, with 13 bases between. Germline V gives CDR1 KGHSH, CDR2 LQKENI. The CDR3 has 15 residues.

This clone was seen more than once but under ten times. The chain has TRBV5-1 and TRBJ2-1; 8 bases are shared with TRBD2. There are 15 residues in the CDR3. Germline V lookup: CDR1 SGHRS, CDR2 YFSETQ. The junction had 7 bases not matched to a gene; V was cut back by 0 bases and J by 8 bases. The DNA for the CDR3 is TGCGCCAGCAGCTTGGCCGGGACTAGTGGGCATGAGCAGTTCTTC. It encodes CASSLAGTSGHEQFF.

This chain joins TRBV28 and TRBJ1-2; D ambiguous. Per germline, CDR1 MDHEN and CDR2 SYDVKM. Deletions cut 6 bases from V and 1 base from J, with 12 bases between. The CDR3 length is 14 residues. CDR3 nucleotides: TGTGCCAGCAGCTTCGCAGGCTATAACTATGGCTACACCTTC. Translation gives CASSFAGYNYGYTF.

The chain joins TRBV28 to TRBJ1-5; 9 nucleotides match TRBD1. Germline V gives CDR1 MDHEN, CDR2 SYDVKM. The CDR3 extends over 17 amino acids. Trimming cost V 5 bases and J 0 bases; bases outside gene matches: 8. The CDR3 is CASSPQGTGLSNQPQHF. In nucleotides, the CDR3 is TGTGCCAGCAGTCCGCAGGGGACAGGGCTTAGCAATCAGCCCCAGCATTTT.

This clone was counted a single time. CDR3 DNA: TGTGCCACCAGCCGGAGCACTGAAGCTTTCTTT. It is translated as CATSRSTEAFF. This chain joins TRBV19 and TRBJ1-1; D ambiguous. Between the trimmed V and J ends, which lost 10 bases and 4 bases, there was a span of 10 bases. The length of the CDR3 is 11 residues. Germline CDR1 is LNHDA and CDR2 is SQIVND (reference sequence).

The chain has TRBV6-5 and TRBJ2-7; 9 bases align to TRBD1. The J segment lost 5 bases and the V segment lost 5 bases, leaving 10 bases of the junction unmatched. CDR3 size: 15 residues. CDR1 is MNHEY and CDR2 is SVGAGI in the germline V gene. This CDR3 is CASSIRTGVGNEQYF. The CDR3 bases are TGTGCCAGCAGTATCCGGACAGGGGTGGGCAACGAGCAGTACTTC.

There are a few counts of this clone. The CDR3 loop is CASSRGQPEAFF. The CDR3 nucleotides are TGTGCCAGCTCACGAGGACAGCCTGAAGCTTTCTTT. The genes are TRBV18 and TRBJ1-1, with D possibly matching TRBD1 (6 bases). V was clipped by 4 bases and J by 6 bases, with 9 bases between them. The germline V gene has CDR1 KGHSH and CDR2 LQKENI. The CDR3 consists of 12 residues. Drawing the rest from reference TRBV18 and TRBJ1-1, the complete variable domain is NAGVMQNPRHLVRRRGQEARLRCSPMKGHSHVYWYRQLPEEGLKFMVYLQKENIIDESGMPKERFSAEFPKEGPSILRIQQVVRGDSAAYFCASSRGQPEAFFGQGTRLTVV.

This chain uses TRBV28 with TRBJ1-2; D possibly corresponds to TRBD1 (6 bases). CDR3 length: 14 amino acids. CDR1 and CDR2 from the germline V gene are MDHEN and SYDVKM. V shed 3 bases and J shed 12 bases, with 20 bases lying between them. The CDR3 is CASSFTGGAGGHTF. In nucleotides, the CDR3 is TGTGCCAGCAGTTTTACCGGGGGTGCGGGGGGCCACACCTTC.

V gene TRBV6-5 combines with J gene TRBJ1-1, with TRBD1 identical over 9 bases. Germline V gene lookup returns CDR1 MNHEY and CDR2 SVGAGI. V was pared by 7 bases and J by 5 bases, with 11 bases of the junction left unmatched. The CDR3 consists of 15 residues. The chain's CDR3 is CASTTGQGRGTEAFF. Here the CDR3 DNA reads TGTGCCAGCACCACCGGACAGGGGAGGGGAACTGAAGCTTTCTTT.

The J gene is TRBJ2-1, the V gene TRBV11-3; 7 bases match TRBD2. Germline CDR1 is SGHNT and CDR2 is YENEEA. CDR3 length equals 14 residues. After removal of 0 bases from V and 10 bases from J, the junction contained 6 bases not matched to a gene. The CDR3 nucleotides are TGTGCCAGCAGCTTAGATGGTAGCGGGCAAGAGCAGTTCTTC. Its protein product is CASSLDGSGQEQFF.

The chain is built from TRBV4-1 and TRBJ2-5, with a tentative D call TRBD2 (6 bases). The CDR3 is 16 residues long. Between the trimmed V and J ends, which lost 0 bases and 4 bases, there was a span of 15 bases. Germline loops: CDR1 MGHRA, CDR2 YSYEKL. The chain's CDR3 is CASSQEGGAHGETQYF. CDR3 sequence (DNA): TGCGCCAGCAGCCAAGAGGGCGGGGCCCACGGAGAGACCCAGTACTTC.

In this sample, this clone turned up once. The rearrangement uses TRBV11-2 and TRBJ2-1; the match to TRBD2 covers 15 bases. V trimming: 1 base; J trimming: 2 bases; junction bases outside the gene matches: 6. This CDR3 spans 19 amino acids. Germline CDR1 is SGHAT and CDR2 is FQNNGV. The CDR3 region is CASSLGGLAGGGPYNEQFF. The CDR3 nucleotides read TGTGCCAGCAGCTTAGGGGGACTAGCGGGAGGAGGTCCCTACAATGAGCAGTTCTTC.

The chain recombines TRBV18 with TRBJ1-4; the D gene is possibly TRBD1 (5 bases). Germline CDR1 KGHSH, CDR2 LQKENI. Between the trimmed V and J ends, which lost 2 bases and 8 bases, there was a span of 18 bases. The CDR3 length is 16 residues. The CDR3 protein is CASSPEDGFRGEKLFF. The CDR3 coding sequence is TGTGCCAGCTCACCAGAGGACGGATTCCGGGGGGAAAAACTGTTTTTT.

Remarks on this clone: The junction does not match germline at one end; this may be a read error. This CDR3 is CASSSQQGQQYF. The CDR3 DNA sequence: TGTGCCAGCAGCTCCCAACAGGGACAACAATATTTT. This sequence joins TRBV5-6 and TRBJ2-7; the D gene is possibly TRBD1 (6 bases). The V gene's germline CDR1 is SGHDT and CDR2 YYEEEE. The CDR3 covers 12 residues.

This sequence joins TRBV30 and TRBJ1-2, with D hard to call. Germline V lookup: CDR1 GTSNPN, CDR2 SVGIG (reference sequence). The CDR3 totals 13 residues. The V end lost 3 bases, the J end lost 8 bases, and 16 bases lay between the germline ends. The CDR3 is CAWSPEGIEGYTF. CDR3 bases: TGTGCCTGGAGCCCTGAGGGAATAGAAGGCTACACCTTC.

CDR3 nucleotides: TGTGCCAGCAGTGAGGCTAGCGGGGGGGCTGCAGATACGCAGTATTTT. It translates to CASSEASGGAADTQYF. The chain couples TRBV2 to TRBJ2-3; TRBD2 aligns across 12 bases. The CDR3 is 16 residues long. The V segment lost 3 bases and the J segment 4 bases; nucleotides outside the gene matches: 5. Per germline, CDR1 SNHLY and CDR2 FYNNEI.

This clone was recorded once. The CDR3 coding sequence is TGTGCCACCAGCAGAGCCCACAATAATAATGAAAAACTGTTTTTT. Protein product: CATSRAHNNNEKLFF. The chain links TRBV15 to TRBJ1-4; D unclear. Germline CDR1 is LNHNV and CDR2 is YYDKDF (reference sequence). The V gene lost 1 base and the J gene lost 4 bases, with 10 bases spanning the gap. This CDR3 is built from 15 residues.

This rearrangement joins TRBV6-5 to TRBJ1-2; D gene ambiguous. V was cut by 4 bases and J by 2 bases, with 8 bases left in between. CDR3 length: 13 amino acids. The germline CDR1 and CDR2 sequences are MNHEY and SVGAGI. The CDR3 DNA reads TGTGCCAGCAGTTTTTCCAGGAACTATGGCTACACCTTC. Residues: CASSFSRNYGYTF.

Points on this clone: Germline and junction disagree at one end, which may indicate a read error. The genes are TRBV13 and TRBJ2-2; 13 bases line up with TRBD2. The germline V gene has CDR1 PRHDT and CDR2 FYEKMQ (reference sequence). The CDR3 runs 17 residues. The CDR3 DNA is TGTGCCAGCAGTTTAGGGGGACTAGCGGGACACACCGGGGAGCTGTTTTTT. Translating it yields CASSLGGLAGHTGELFF. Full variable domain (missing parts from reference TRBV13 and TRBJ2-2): AAGVIQSPRHLIKEKRETATLKCYPIPRHDTVYWYQQGPGQDPQFLISFYEKMQSDKGSIPDRFSAQQFSDYHSELNMSSLELGDSALYFCASSLGGLAGHTGELFFGEGSRLTVL.